This T cell receptor beta chain came from a study of T cells in Graves' hyperthyroidism and ophthalmopathy. The CDR3 extends over 14 amino acids. V was shortened by 6 bases and J by 5 bases, with 16 bases between the two germline ends. Germline CDR1 and CDR2: MDHEN and SYDVKM. This clonotype was seen only a few times. Amplified TCR beta CDR3 regions derived from RNA transcripts. First-round RT-PCR targeting the TCR CDR3 was performed with the HTBI primer set. TCRdb processed the multiplex PCR reads anew with MiXCR; each CDR3 protein has one entry. The profile shows some 720,000 distinct CDR3 sequences, about 15% of them singletons.

Material: blood. V is TRBV28 and J is TRBJ2-5; TRBD1 might be the D (6 bases). The source is a man younger than 30 with Graves' hyperthyroidism. The CDR3 loop is CASRPQGLGETQYF. For the CDR3, the DNA is TGTGCCAGCAGACCCCAGGGGCTCGGGGAGACCCAGTACTTC.